These 7 T cell receptor beta chains share one sample of origin, sequenced in a study of cytomegalovirus exposure and HLA in healthy donors. 60 Vbeta and 13 Jbeta primers were used in PCR. The protocol was immunoSEQ multiplex PCR, while the TCRdb copy is restricted to in-frame clones and leaves out a portion. Here the sample spans about 82,000 clones, over 60% being singletons. The source material was PBMCs. These receptors all come from a woman aged 45-60 years in good health and CMV-seropositive.

This clone came up once. This CDR3 reads CASSPTDPYYEQYF. The CDR3 DNA reads TGTGCCAGCTCACCTACAGATCCATACTACGAGCAGTACTTC. The chain is built from TRBV18 and TRBJ2-7; D is unresolved. Trimming took 3 bases from V and 3 from J, leaving 12 bases between them. The germline V gene has CDR1 KGHSH and CDR2 LQKENI. This CDR3 has 14 residues.

This clone was seen many times. The chain is built from TRBV2 and TRBJ1-2; TRBD1 might be the D (6 bases). V was shortened by 0 bases and J by 0 bases, with 17 bases between the two germline ends. Per germline, CDR1 SNHLY and CDR2 FYNNEI. The CDR3 consists of 18 residues. DNA of the CDR3: TGTGCCAGCAGTGAAGCGCTTCAGGGGACAAATTCTAACTATGGCTACACCTTC. Its protein product is CASSEALQGTNSNYGYTF.

V and J are TRBV5-6 and TRBJ2-7; D perhaps matches TRBD1 (5 bases). Germline-derived CDR1 and CDR2 are SGHDT and YYEEEE. This CDR3 spans 18 amino acids. V lost 4 bases and J lost 3, with 26 bases in between. CDR3 protein: CASSHQQVLQSQDYEQYF. Written as DNA, the CDR3 is TGTGCCAGCAGCCACCAACAGGTCCTCCAATCCCAAGACTACGAGCAGTACTTC.

This chain joins TRBV10-3 and TRBJ1-5; D is ambiguous. V was cut by 4 bases and J by 6 bases, with 10 bases left in between. CDR1 ENHRY and CDR2 SYGVKD come from the germline V gene. The CDR3 length is 13 residues. The DNA for the CDR3 is TGTGCCATCAGTGGCGGGGAAAGTCAGCCCCAGCATTTT. Translating gives CAISGGESQPQHF.

For the CDR3, the DNA is TGTGCCAGCAGCAGAGGACAGGGGGCTTTTGACGAGCAGTACTTC. It translates to CASSRGQGAFDEQYF. This chain joins TRBV7-2 and TRBJ2-7, with 11 bases aligning to TRBD1. Germline CDR1 is SGHTA and CDR2 is FQGNSA. The CDR3 consists of 15 residues. Unmatched junction bases numbered 8, after V lost 5 bases and J lost 5 bases.

This rearrangement joins TRBV30 to TRBJ2-3; TRBD2 might be the D (6 bases). The V end was cut by 4 bases, the J end by 1 base, with 9 bases between. Germline CDR1 reads GTSNPN; CDR2 reads SVGIG (reference sequence). The CDR3 is 13 amino acids. The CDR3 spells CAWKEGGTDTQYF. Here the CDR3 DNA reads TGTGCCTGGAAGGAGGGCGGCACAGATACGCAGTATTTT. The variable domain in full, completed from reference TRBV30 and TRBJ2-3, reads SQTIHQWPATLVQPVGSPLSLECTVEGTSNPNLYWYRQAAGRGLQLLFYSVGIGQISSEVPQNLSASRPQDRQFILSSKKLLLSDSGFYLCAWKEGGTDTQYFGPGTRLTVL.

The V gene is TRBV28, the J gene TRBJ1-2, with 11 positions matching TRBD1. CDR3 length: 15 residues. CDR1 and CDR2 from the germline V gene are MDHEN and SYDVKM. V lost 8 bases and J lost 4; bases outside the gene matches: 9. The CDR3 here is CASDPGTGGAYGYTF. CDR3 in DNA: TGTGCCAGCGATCCCGGGACAGGGGGGGCCTATGGCTACACCTTC.